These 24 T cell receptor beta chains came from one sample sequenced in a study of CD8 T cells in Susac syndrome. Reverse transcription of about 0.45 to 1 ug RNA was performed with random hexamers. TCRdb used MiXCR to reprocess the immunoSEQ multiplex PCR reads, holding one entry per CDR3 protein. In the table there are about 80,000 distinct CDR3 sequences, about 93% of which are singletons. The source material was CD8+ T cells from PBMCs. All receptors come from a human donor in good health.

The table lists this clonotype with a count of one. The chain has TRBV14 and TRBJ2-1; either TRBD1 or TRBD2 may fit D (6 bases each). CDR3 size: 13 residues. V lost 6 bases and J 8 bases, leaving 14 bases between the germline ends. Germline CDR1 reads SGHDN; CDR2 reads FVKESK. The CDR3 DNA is TGTGCCAGCAGAAAGGAGGGGGTAGATGAGCAGTTCTTC. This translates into CASRKEGVDEQFF. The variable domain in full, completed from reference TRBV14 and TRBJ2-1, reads EAGVTQFPSHSVIEKGQTVTLRCDPISGHDNLYWYRRVMGKEIKFLLHFVKESKQDESGMPNNRFLAERTGGTYSTLKVQPAELEDSGVYFCASRKEGVDEQFFGPGTRLTVL.

This CDR3 is CASAFRAGLSSYEQYF. Written as DNA, the CDR3 is TGTGCCAGCGCATTCAGGGCGGGGCTGAGCTCCTACGAGCAGTACTTC. V is TRBV27 and J is TRBJ2-7; perhaps TRBD2 as D (6 bases). From germline, CDR1 is MNHEY and CDR2 SMNVEV (reference sequence). The CDR3 is 16 amino acids. Between the trimmed V and J ends, which lost 8 bases and 0 bases, there was a span of 20 bases.

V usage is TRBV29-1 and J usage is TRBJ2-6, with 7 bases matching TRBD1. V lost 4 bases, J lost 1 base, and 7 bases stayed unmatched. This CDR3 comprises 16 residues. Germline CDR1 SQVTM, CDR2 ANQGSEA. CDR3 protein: CSVAGTVSSGANVLTF. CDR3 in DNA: TGCAGCGTTGCCGGGACAGTCTCTTCTGGGGCCAACGTCCTGACTTTC.

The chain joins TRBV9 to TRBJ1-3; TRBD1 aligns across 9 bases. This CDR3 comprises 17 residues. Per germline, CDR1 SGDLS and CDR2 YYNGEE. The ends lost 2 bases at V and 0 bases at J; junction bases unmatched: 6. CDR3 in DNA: TGTGCCAGCAGCGTTTTCGTGACAGGGGGCTCTGGAAACACCATATATTTT. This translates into CASSVFVTGGSGNTIYF.

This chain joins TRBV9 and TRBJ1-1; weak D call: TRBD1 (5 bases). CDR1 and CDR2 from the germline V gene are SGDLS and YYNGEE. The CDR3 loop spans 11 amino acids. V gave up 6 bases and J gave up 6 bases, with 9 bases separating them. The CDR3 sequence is CASTRGAEAFF. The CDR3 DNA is TGTGCCAGCACCCGGGGGGCTGAAGCTTTCTTT.

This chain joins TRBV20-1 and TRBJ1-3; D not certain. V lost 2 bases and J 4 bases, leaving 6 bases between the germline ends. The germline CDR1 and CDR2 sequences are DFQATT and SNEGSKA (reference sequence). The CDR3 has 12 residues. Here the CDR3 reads CSARLGGNTIYF. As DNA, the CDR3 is TGCAGTGCTAGATTGGGGGGAAACACCATATATTTT.

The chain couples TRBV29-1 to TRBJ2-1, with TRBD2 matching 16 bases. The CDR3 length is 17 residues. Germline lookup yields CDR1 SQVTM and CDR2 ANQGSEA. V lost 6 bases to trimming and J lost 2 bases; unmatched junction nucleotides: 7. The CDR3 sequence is CSVGGLAGGEPYNEQFF. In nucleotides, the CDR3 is TGCAGCGTGGGGGGACTAGCGGGAGGGGAACCCTACAATGAGCAGTTCTTC.

CDR3 sequence (DNA): TGCGCCAGCAGCCCCTACGGGGAAGGCTACACCTTC. It translates to CASSPYGEGYTF. This sequence joins TRBV5-1 and TRBJ1-2; D is unclear. V lost 4 bases and J 8 bases, leaving 12 bases between the germline ends. The germline CDR1 and CDR2 sequences are SGHRS and YFSETQ. This CDR3 has 12 amino acids. Full variable domain (rest looked up from reference TRBV5-1 and TRBJ1-2): KAGVTQTPRYLIKTRGQQVTLSCSPISGHRSVSWYQQTPGQGLQFLFEYFSETQRNKGNFPGRFSGRQFSNSRSEMNVSTLELGDSALYLCASSPYGEGYTFGSGTRLTVV.

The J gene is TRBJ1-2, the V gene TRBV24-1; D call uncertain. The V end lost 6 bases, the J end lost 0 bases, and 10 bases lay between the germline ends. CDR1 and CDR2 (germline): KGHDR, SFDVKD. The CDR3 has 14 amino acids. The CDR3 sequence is CATSTQWANYGYTF. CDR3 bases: TGTGCCACCAGTACACAGTGGGCTAACTATGGCTACACCTTC.

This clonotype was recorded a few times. CDR3 DNA: TGTGCCAGCAGCTTTGGGACCGGGGAGCTGTTTTTT. It is translated as CASSFGTGELFF. This chain links TRBV7-9 with TRBJ2-2; the D is unclear. Trimming left V 3 bases short and J 5 bases short, with 4 bases between. The CDR3 length is 12 residues. CDR1 is SEHNR, CDR2 FQNEAQ, per germline (reference sequence).

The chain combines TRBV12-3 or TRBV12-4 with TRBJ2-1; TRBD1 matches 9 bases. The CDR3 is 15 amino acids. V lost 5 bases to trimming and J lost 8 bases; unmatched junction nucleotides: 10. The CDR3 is CASSAGTGYPHEQFF. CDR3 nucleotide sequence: TGTGCCAGCAGTGCGGGGACAGGGTATCCTCATGAGCAGTTCTTC.

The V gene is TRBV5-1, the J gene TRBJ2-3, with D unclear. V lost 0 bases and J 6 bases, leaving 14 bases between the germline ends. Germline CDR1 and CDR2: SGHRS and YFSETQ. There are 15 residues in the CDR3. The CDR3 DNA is TGCGCCAGCAGCTTGGTTGGCGGAGAAGGGGATACGCAGTATTTT. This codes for CASSLVGGEGDTQYF.

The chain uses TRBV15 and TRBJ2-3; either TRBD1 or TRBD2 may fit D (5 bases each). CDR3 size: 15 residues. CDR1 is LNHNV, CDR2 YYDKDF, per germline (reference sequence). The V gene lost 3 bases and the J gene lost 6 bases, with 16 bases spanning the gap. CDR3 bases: TGTGCCACCAGCAGCCCCATGGGGGAAGGGGATACGCAGTATTTT. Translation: CATSSPMGEGDTQYF.

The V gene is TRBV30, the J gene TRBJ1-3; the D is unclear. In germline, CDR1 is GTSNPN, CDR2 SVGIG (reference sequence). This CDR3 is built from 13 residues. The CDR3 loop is CVSGAGRRNTIYF. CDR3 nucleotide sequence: TGTGTCTCTGGAGCGGGTCGAAGAAACACCATATATTTT. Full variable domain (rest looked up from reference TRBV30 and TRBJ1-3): SQTIHQWPATLVQPVGSPLSLECTVEGTSNPNLYWYRQAAGRGLQLLFYSVGIGQISSEVPQNLSASRPQDRQFILSSKKLLLSDSGFYLCVSGAGRRNTIYFGEGSWLTVV.

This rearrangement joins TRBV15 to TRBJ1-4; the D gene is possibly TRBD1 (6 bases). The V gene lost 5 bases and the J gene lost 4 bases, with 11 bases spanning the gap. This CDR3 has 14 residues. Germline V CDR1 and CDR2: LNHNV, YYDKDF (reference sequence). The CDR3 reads CATSFGQSNEKLFF. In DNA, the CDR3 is TGTGCCACCAGCTTCGGACAGAGTAATGAAAAACTGTTTTTT.

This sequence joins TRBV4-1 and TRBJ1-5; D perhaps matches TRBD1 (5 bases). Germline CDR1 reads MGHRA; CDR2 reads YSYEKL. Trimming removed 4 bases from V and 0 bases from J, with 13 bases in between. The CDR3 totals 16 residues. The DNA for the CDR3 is TGCGCCAGCAGCCCTTCCTCGACAGCTAGCAATCAGCCCCAGCATTTT. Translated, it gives CASSPSSTASNQPQHF.

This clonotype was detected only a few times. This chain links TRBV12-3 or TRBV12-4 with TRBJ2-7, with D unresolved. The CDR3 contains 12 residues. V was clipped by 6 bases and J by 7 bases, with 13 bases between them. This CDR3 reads CASSLHPWEQYV. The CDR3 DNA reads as TGTGCCAGCAGCCTGCATCCGTGGGAGCAGTACGTC.

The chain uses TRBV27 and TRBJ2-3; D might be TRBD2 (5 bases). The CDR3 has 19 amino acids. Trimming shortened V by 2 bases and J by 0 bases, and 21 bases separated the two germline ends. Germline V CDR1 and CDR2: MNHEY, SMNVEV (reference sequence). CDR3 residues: CASSLEGVGTLFSTDTQYF. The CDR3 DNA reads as TGTGCCAGCAGTTTAGAGGGTGTGGGTACCCTCTTTAGCACAGATACGCAGTATTTT.

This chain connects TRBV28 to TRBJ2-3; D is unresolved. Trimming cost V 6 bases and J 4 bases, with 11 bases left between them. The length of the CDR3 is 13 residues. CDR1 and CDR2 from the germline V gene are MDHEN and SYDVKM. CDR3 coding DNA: TGTGCCAGCAGCCCCCCCCATCCAGATACGCAGTATTTT. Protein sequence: CASSPPHPDTQYF.

The CDR3: CASSFRTGINEQFF. The CDR3 DNA reads TGCGCCAGCAGCTTTCGGACAGGGATCAATGAGCAGTTCTTC. This chain uses TRBV5-1 with TRBJ2-1, with 8 bases lining up with TRBD1. Germline CDR1 SGHRS, CDR2 YFSETQ. J was trimmed by 6 bases and V by 2 bases; bases with no gene match: 4. CDR3 length equals 14 residues.

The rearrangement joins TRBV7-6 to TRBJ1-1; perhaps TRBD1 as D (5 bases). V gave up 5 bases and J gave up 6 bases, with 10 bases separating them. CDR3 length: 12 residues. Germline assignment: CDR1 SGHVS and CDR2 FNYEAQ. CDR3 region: CASSDGGSEAFF. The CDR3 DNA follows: TGTGCCAGCAGCGATGGGGGGTCTGAAGCTTTCTTT.

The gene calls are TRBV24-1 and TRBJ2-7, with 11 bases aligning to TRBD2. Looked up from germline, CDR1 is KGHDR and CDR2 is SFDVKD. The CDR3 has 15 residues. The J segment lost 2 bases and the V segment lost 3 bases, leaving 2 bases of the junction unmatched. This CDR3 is CATSDGTSGTYEQYV. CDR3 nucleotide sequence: TGTGCCACCAGTGATGGGACTAGCGGCACCTACGAGCAGTACGTC.

CDR3 nucleotides: TGTGCCAGCAGTCTCGACAGGGTAGCCATGGGGGCACAGCATTTT. Translated, it gives CASSLDRVAMGAQHF. The chain combines TRBV12-3 or TRBV12-4 with TRBJ1-5; 7 bases align to TRBD1. This CDR3 spans 15 amino acids. V was clipped by 5 bases and J by 13 bases; unmatched bases: 17.

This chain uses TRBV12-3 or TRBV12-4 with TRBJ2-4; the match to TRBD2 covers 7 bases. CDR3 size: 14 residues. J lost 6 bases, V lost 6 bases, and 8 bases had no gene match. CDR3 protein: CASRMSGEGNIQYF. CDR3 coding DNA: TGTGCCAGCAGGATGAGCGGGGAAGGAAACATTCAGTACTTC.